The rows below give T cell receptor beta chains drawn from one sample of a study of blood T cells in healthy people across ages. Via MiXCR, TCRdb re-called the 5' RACE reads, giving one row per CDR3 protein. The table lists approximately 810,000 distinct CDR3 sequences, 25% to 35% of them singletons. The specimen sequenced was blood. All receptors come from a woman aged 80 or over in good health. Both conserved end residues are part of each CDR3. D genes are given only for firm matches. Not every row has a clone size; where given, it reads once, few, many or a size class.

CDR3 DNA	CDR3 protein	V gene	CDR3 length	clone size	J gene	D gene
TGTGCCAGCAGCTTAGGAGGGGTCCGTGGGGAGCAGTACTTC	CASSLGGVRGEQYF	TRBV7-2	14	-	TRBJ2-7	-
TGTGCCAGCAGCCAAGAGGGGGACAGGGAGGAAAAACTGTTTTTT	CASSQEGDREEKLFF	TRBV3-1	15	few	TRBJ1-4	TRBD1
TGTGCCAGCACAACGGGGGGTCTCGGGGAGCAGTACTTC	CASTTGGLGEQYF	TRBV28	13	many	TRBJ2-7	TRBD2
TGTGCCAGCAGCCAAGACAGGGTTATAAGTCGGTTAGATACGCAGTATTTT	CASSQDRVISRLDTQYF	TRBV3-1	17	many	TRBJ2-3	-
TGTGCCAGCAGCTTAGGGGGGGAGCGGAGCAATCAGCCCCTGCATTTT	CASSLGGERSNQPLHF	TRBV7-2	16	-	TRBJ1-5	-
TGTGCCAGCAGCTTAACGGGACTGTACACAGATACGCAGTATTTT	CASSLTGLYTDTQYF	TRBV7-3	15	-	TRBJ2-3	-
TGTGCCAGCTCCCAGGGACCAGCTCGAGGCGAGCAGTACTTC	CASSQGPARGEQYF	TRBV18	14	many	TRBJ2-7	-
TGTGCCAGCAGCTCTATTGGTGTATACAATGAGCAGTTCTTC	CASSSIGVYNEQFF	TRBV5-5	14	few	TRBJ2-1	-
TGCAGTGCTAGAGGGACGGTTAATGCTTTCTTT	CSARGTVNAFF	TRBV20-1	11	-	TRBJ1-1	-
TGTGCCGGTAGTCCTACCGGGACTAGAAACTTAAATACGCAGTATTTT	CAGSPTGTRNLNTQYF	TRBV19	16	-	TRBJ2-3	TRBD2